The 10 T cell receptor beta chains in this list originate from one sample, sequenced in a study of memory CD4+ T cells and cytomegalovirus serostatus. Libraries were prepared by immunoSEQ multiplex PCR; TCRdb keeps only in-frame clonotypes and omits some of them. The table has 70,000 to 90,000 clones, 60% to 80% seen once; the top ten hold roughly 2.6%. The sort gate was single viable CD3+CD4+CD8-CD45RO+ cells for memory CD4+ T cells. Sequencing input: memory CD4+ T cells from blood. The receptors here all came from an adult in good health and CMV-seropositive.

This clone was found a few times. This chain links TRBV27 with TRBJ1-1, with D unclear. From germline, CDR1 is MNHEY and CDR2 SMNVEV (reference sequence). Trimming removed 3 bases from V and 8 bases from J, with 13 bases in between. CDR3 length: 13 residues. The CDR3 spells CASSFRPGREAFF. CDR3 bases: TGTGCCAGCAGTTTCCGACCCGGCCGCGAAGCTTTCTTT.

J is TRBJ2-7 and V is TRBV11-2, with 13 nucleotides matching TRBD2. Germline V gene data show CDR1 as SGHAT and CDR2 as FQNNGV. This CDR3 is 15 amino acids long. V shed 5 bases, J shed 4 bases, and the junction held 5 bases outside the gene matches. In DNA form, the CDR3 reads TGTGCCAGCAGCGAGGGACTAGCGGGGCCATACGAGCAGTACTTC. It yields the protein CASSEGLAGPYEQYF.

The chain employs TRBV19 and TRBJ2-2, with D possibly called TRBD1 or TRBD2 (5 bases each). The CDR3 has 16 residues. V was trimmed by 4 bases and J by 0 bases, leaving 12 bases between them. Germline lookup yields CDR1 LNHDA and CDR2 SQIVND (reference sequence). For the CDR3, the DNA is TGTGCCAGTAGTACCCCGGGACGGGCGAACACCGGGGAGCTGTTTTTT. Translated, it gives CASSTPGRANTGELFF.

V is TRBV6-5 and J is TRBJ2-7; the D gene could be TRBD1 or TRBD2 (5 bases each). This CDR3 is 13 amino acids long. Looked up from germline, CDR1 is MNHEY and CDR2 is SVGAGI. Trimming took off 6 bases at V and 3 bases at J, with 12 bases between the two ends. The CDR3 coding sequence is TGTGCCAGCAGCCAGGGACCTAACTACGAGCAGTACTTC. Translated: CASSQGPNYEQYF.

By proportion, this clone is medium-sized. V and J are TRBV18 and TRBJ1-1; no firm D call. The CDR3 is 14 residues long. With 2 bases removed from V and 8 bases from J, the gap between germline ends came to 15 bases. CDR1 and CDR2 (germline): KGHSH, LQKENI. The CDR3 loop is CASSPLSLRWEAFF. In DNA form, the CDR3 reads TGTGCCAGCTCACCATTATCCTTACGCTGGGAAGCTTTCTTT.

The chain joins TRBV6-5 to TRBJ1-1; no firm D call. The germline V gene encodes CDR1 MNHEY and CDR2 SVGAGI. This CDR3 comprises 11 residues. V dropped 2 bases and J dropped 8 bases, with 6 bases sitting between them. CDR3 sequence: CASSYPGEAFF. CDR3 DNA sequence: TGTGCCAGCAGTTACCCCGGGGAAGCTTTCTTT.

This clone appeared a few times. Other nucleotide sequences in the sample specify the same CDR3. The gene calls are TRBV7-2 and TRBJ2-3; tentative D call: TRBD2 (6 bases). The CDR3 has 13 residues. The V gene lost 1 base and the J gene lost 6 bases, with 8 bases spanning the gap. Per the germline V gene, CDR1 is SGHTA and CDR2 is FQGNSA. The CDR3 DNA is TGTGCCAGCAGCTTAGTCGGAGGGGATACGCAGTATTTT. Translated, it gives CASSLVGGDTQYF.

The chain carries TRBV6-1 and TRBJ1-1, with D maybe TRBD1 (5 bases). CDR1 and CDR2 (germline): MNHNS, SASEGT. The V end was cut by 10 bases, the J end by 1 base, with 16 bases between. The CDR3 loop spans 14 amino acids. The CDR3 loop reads CATGGGGWNTEAFF. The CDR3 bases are TGTGCCACCGGGGGTGGGGGATGGAACACTGAAGCTTTCTTT.

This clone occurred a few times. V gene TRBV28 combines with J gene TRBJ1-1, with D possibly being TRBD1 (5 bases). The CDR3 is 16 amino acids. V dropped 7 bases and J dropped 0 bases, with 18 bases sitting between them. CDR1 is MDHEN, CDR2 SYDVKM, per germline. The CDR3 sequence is CASKRRTLRLNTEAFF. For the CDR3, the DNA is TGTGCCAGCAAGAGGCGGACACTCCGCCTGAACACTGAAGCTTTCTTT.

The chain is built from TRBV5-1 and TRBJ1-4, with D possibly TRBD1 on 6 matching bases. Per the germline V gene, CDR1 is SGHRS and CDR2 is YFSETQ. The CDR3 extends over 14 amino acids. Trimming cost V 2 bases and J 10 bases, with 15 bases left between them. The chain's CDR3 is CASSFDPEGGKLFF. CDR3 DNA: TGCGCCAGCAGCTTCGACCCCGAAGGGGGAAAACTGTTTTTT.